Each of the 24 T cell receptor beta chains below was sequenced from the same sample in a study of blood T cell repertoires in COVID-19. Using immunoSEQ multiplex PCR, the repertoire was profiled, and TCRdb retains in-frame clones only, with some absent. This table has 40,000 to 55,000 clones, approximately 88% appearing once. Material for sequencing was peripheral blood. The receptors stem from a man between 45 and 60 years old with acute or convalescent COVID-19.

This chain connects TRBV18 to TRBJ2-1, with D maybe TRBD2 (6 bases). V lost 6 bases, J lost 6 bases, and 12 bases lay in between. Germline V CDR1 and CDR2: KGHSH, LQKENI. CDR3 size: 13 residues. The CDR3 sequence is CASSLTAGNEQFF. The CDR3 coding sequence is TGTGCCAGCTCCCTTACAGCGGGCAATGAGCAGTTCTTC. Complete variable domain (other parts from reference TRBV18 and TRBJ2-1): NAGVMQNPRHLVRRRGQEARLRCSPMKGHSHVYWYRQLPEEGLKFMVYLQKENIIDESGMPKERFSAEFPKEGPSILRIQQVVRGDSAAYFCASSLTAGNEQFFGPGTRLTVL.

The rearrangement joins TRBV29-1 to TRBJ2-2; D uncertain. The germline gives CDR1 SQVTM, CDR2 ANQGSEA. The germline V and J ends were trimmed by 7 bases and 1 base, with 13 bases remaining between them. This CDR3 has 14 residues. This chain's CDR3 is CSAKRFGNTGELFF. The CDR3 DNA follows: TGCAGCGCCAAACGGTTTGGGAACACCGGGGAGCTGTTTTTT.

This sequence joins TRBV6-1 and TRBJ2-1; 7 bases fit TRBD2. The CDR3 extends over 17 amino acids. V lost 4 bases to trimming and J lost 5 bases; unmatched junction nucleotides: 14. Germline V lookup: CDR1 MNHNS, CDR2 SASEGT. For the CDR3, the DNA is TGTGCCAGCAGTGTGTGGGTTGGCGGGGGACCCCACAATGAGCAGTTCTTC. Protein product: CASSVWVGGGPHNEQFF.

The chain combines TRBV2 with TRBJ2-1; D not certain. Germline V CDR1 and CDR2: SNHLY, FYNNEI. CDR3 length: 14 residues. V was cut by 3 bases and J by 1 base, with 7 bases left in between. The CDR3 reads CASSEAVSYNEQFF. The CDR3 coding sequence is TGTGCCAGCAGTGAGGCTGTATCCTACAATGAGCAGTTCTTC.

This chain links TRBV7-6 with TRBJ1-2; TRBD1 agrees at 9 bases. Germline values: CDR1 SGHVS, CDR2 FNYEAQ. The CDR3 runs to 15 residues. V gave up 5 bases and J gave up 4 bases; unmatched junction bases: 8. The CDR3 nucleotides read TGTGCCAGCAGCCCACGGGACAGGGACTTCTATGGCTACACCTTC. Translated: CASSPRDRDFYGYTF.

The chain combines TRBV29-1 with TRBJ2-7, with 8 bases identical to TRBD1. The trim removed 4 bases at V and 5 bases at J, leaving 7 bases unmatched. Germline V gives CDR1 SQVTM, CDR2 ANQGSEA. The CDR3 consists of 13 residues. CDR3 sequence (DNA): TGCAGCGTTGCGAGGACAGGGATCCACGAGCAGTACTTC. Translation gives CSVARTGIHEQYF.

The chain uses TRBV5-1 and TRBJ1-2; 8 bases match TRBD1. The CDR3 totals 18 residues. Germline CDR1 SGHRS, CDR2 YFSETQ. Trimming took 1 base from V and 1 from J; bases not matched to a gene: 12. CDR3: CASSLFKTGAWDNYGYTF. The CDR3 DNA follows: TGCGCCAGCAGCTTGTTTAAGACAGGGGCTTGGGATAACTATGGCTACACCTTC.

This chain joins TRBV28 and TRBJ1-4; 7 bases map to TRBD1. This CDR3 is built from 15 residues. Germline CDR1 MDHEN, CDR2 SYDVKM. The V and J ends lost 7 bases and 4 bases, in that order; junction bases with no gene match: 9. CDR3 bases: TGTGCCAGCACCGTACCGGGACAGAGTAATGAAAAACTGTTTTTT. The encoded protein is CASTVPGQSNEKLFF.

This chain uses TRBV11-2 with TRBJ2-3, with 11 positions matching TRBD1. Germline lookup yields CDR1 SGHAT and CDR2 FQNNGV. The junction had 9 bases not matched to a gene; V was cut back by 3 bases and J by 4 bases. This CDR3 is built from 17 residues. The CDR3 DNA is TGTGCCAGCAGCTTGCACGGACAGGGGGCAAACGCAGATACGCAGTATTTT. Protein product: CASSLHGQGANADTQYF.

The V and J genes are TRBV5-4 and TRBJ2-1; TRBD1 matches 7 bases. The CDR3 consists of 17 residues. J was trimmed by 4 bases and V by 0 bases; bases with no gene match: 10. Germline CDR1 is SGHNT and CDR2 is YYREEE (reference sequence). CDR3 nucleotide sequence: TGTGCCAGCAGCTTGGGATCTAGACAGGGCCGTTACAATGAGCAGTTCTTC. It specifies CASSLGSRQGRYNEQFF. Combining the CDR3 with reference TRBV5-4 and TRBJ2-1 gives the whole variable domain ETGVTQSPTHLIKTRGQQVTLRCSSQSGHNTVSWYQQALGQGPQFIFQYYREEENGRGNFPPRFSGLQFPNYSSELNVNALELDDSALYLCASSLGSRQGRYNEQFFGPGTRLTVL.

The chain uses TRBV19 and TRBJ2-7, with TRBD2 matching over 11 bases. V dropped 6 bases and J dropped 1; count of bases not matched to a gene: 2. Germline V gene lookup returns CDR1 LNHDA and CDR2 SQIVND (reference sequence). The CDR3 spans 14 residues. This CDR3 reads CASSGTSGSYEQYF. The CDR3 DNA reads TGTGCCAGTAGCGGGACTAGCGGATCCTACGAGCAGTACTTC.

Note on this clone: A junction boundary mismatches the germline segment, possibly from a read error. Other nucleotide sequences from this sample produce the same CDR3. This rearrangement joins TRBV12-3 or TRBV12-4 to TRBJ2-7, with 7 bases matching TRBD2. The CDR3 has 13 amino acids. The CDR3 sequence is CASRSGVTYEQYF. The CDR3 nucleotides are TGTGCCAGCAGGAGCGGGGTGACCTACGAGCAGTACTTT.

CDR3 sequence: CASRPPGLASEQYF. CDR3 in DNA: TGTGCCAGCAGGCCCCCGGGACTAGCGAGCGAGCAGTACTTC. The chain has TRBV2 and TRBJ2-7; 10 nucleotides agree with TRBD2. The CDR3 is 14 residues long. Looked up from germline, CDR1 is SNHLY and CDR2 is FYNNEI. Trimming cost V 6 bases and J 6 bases; bases outside gene matches: 8.

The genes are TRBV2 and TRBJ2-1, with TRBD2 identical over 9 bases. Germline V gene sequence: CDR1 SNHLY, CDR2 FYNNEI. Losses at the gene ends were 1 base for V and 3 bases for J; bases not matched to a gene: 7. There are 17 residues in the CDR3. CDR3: CASSEEASGTVYNEQFF. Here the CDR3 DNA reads TGTGCCAGCAGTGAAGAGGCTAGCGGGACAGTCTACAATGAGCAGTTCTTC.

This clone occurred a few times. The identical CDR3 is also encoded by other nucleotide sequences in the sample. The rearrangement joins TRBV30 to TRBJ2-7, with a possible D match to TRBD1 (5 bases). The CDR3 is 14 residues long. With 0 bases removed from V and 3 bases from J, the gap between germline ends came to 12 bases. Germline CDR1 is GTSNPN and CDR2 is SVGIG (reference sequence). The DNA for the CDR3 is TGTGCCTGGAGTGTCGGGCAGGGCGGCTACGAGCAGTACTTC. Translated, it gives CAWSVGQGGYEQYF.

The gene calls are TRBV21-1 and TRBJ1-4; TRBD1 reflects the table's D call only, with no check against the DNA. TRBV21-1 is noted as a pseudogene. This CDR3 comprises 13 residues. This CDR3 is CASKGRGNEKLFF. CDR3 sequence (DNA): TGTGCCAGCAAGGGAAGGGGTAATGAAAAACTGTTTTTT.

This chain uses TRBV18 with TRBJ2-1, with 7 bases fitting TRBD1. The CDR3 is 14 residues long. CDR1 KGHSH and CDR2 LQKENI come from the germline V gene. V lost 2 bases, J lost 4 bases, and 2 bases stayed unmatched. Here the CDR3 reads CASSPSGQYNEQFF. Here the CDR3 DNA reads TGTGCCAGCTCACCATCGGGACAGTACAATGAGCAGTTCTTC.

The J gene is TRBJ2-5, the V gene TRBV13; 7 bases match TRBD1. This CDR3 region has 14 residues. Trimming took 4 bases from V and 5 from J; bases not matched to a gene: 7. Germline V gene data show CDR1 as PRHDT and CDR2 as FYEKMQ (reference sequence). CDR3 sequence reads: CASSSEGAVETQYF. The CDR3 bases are TGTGCCAGCAGCTCAGAGGGGGCAGTGGAGACCCAGTACTTC.

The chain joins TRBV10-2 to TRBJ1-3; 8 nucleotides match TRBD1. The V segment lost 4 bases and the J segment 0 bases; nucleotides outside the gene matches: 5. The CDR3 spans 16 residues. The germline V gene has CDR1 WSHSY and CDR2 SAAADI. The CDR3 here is CASSGDRRSSGNTIYF. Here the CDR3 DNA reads TGCGCCAGCAGTGGGGACAGGCGAAGCTCTGGAAACACCATATATTTT.

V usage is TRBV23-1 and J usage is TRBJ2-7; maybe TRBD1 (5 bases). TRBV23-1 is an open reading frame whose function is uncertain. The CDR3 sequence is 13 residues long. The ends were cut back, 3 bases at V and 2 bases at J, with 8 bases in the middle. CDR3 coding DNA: TGCGCCAGCAGTCACGGCAGGGCCTACGAGCAGTACTTC. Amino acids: CASSHGRAYEQYF.

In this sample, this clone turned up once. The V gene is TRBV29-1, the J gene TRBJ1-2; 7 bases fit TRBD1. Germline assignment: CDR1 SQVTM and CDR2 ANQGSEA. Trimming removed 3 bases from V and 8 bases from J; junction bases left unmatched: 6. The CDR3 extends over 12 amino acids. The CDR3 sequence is CSVDDDRVGYTF. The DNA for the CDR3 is TGCAGCGTTGATGATGACAGGGTCGGCTACACCTTC. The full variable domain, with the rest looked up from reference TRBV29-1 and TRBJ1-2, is SAVISQKPSRDICQRGTSLTIQCQVDSQVTMMFWYRQQPGQSLTLIATANQGSEATYESGFVIDKFPISRPNLTFSTLTVSNMSPEDSSIYLCSVDDDRVGYTFGSGTRLTVV.

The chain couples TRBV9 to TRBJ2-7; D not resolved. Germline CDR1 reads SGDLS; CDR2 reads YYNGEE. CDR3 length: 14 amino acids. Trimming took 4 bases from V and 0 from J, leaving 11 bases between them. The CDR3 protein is CASSPAASSYEQYF. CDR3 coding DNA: TGTGCCAGCAGCCCCGCGGCTAGCTCCTACGAGCAGTACTTC.

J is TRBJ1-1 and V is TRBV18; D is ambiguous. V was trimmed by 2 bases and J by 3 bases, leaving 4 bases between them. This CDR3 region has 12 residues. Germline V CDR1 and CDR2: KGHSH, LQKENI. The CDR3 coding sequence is TGTGCCAGCTCACCAAGCTACACTGAAGCTTTCTTT. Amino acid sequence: CASSPSYTEAFF. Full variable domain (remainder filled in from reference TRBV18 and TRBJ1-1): NAGVMQNPRHLVRRRGQEARLRCSPMKGHSHVYWYRQLPEEGLKFMVYLQKENIIDESGMPKERFSAEFPKEGPSILRIQQVVRGDSAAYFCASSPSYTEAFFGQGTRLTVV.

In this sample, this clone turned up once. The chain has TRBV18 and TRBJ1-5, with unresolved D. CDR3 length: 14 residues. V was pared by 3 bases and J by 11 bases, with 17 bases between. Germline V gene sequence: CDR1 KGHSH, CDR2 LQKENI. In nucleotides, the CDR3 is TGTGCCAGCTCACCTGGGTCCGAGGATATCGCCCAGCATTTT. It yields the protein CASSPGSEDIAQHF.